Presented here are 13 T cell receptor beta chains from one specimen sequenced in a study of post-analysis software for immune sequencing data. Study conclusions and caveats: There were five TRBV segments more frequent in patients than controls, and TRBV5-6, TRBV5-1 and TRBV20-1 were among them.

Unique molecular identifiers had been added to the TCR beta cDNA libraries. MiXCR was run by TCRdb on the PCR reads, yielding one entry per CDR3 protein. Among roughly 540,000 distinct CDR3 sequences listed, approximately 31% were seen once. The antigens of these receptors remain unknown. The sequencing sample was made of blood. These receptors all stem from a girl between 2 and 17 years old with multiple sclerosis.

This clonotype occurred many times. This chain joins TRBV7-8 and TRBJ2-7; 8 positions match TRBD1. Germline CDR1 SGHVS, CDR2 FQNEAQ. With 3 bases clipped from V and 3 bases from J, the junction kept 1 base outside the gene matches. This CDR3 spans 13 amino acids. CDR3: CASSLTGVYEQYF. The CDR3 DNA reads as TGTGCCAGCAGCTTGACAGGGGTCTACGAGCAGTACTTC.

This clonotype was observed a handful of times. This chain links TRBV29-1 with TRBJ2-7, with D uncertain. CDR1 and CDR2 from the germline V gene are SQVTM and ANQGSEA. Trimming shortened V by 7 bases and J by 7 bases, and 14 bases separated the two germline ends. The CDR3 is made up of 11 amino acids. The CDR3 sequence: CSAQTGDEQYF. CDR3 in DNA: TGCAGCGCCCAAACTGGGGATGAGCAGTACTTC.

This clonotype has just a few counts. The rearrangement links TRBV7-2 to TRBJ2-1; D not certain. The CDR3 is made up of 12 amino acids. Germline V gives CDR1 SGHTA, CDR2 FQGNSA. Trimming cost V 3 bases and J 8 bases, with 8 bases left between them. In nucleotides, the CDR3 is TGTGCCAGCAGCTTTTGGTCCTATGAGCAGTTCTTC. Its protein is CASSFWSYEQFF.

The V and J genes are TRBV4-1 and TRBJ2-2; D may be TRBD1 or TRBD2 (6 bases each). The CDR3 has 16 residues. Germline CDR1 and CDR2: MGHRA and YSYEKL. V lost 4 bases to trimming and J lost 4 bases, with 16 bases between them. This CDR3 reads CASSLEGGLGTGELFF. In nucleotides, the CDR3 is TGCGCCAGCAGCCTCGAGGGGGGTTTGGGCACCGGGGAGCTGTTTTTT.

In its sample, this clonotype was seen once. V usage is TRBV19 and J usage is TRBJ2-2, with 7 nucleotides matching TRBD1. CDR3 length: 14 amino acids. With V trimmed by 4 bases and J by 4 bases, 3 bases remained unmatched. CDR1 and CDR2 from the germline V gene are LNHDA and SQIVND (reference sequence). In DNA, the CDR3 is TGTGCCAGTAGTACGGCAGGGGGCACCGGGGAGCTGTTTTTT. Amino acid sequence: CASSTAGGTGELFF.

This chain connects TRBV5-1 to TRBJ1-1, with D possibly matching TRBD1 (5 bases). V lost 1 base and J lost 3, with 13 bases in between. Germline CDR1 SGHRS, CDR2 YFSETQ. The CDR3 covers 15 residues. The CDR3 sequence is CASSLIGKGDTEAFF. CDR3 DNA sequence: TGCGCCAGCAGCTTGATAGGGAAAGGGGACACTGAAGCTTTCTTT.

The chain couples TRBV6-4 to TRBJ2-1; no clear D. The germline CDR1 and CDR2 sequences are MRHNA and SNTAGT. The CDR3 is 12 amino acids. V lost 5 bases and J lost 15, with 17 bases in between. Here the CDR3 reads CASSLEGRLWFF. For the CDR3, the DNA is TGTGCCAGCAGTCTGGAAGGCAGGTTGTGGTTCTTC.

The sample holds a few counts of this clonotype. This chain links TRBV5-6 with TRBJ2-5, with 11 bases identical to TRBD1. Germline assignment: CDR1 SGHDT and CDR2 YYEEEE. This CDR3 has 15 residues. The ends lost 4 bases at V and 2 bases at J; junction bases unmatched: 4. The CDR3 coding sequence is TGTGCCAGCAGCCGGACAGGGGGCACGCAAGAGACCCAGTACTTC. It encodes CASSRTGGTQETQYF.

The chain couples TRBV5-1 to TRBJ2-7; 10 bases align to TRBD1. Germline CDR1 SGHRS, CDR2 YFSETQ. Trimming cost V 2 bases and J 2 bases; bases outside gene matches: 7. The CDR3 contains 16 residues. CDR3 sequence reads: CASSFRTGTGAYEQYF. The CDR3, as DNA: TGCGCCAGCAGCTTCCGGACCGGGACAGGGGCCTACGAGCAGTACTTC.

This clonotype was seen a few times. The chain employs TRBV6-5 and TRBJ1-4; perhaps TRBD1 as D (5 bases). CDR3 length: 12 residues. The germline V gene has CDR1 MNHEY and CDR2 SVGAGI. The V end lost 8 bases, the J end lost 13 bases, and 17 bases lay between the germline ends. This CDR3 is CASHPLGLGLFF. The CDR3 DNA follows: TGTGCCAGCCACCCGTTGGGGCTTGGACTGTTTTTT.

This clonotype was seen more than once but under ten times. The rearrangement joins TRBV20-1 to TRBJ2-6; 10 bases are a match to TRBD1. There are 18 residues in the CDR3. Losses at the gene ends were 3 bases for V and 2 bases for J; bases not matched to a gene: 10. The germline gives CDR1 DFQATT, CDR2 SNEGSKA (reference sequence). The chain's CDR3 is CSARRKTGGYTGANVLTF. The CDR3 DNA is TGCAGTGCTAGGCGCAAGACAGGGGGCTATACTGGGGCCAACGTCCTGACTTTC.

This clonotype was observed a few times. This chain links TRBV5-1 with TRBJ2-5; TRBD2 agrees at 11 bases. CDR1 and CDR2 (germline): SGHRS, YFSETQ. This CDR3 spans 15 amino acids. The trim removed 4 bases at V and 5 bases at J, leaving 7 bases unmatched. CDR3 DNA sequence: TGCGCCAGCAGCATAGGGACTAGCGGCTCGGAGACCCAGTACTTC. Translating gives CASSIGTSGSETQYF.

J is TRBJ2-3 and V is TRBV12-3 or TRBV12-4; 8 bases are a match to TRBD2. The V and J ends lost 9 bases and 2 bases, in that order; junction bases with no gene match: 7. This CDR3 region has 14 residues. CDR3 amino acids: CASKRGPSTDTQYF. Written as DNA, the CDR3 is TGTGCCAGTAAGCGGGGGCCCTCCACAGATACGCAGTATTTT.